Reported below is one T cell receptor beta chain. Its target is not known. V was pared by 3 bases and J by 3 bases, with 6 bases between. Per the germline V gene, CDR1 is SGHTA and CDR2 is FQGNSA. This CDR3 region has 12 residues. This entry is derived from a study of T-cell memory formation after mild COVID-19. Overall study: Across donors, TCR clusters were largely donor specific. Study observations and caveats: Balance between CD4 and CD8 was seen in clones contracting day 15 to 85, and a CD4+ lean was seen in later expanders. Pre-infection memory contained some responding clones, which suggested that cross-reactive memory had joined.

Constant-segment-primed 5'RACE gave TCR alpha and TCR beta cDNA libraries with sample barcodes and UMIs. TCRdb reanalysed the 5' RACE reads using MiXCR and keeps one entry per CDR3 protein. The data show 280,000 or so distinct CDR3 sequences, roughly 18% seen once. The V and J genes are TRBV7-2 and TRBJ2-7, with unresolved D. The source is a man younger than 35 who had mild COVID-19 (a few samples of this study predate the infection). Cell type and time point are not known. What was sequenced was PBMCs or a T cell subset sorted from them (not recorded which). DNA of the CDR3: TGTGCCAGCAGCTTGGCAGACTACGAGCAGTACTTC. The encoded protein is CASSLADYEQYF.